The 15 T cell receptor beta chains in this list originate from one sample, sequenced in a study of T cell responses to AZD1222 COVID-19 vaccine. Assay: immunoSEQ multiplex PCR; the TCRdb copy retains only in-frame clones and omits some. Of around 100,000 clones in the sample, around nine tenths were seen once. The starting material was peripheral blood, obtained on day 0 of AZD1222 vaccination. The receptors were sampled from an adult in good health.

The chain joins TRBV5-5 to TRBJ2-3; D possibly corresponds to TRBD1 (5 bases). The CDR3 covers 13 residues. Trimming took 0 bases from V and 6 from J, leaving 8 bases between them. From germline, CDR1 is SGHKS and CDR2 YYEKEE (reference sequence). The CDR3 is CASSLEGRDTQYF. The CDR3 DNA is TGTGCCAGCAGCTTGGAGGGGCGGGATACGCAGTATTTT. The variable domain in full, completed from reference TRBV5-5 and TRBJ2-3, reads DAGVTQSPTHLIKTRGQQVTLRCSPISGHKSVSWYQQVLGQGPQFIFQYYEKEERGRGNFPDRFSARQFPNYSSELNVNALLLGDSALYLCASSLEGRDTQYFGPGTRLTVL.

This clone was counted a few times. The chain carries TRBV11-3 and TRBJ2-3; TRBD1 matches 7 bases. With 1 base clipped from V and 3 bases from J, the junction kept 7 bases outside the gene matches. This CDR3 has 16 residues. Germline V lookup: CDR1 SGHNT, CDR2 YENEEA. CDR3 bases: TGTGCCAGCAGCTTAGCAAGGGACAGTTTAACAGATACGCAGTATTTT. As protein: CASSLARDSLTDTQYF.

J is TRBJ1-5 and V is TRBV30; possible D gene TRBD1, 5 bases. With 4 bases removed from V and 6 bases from J, the gap between germline ends came to 13 bases. The CDR3 spans 13 residues. Germline-derived CDR1 and CDR2 are GTSNPN and SVGIG (reference sequence). The CDR3 sequence: CAWNRGRGQPQHF. CDR3 nucleotide sequence: TGTGCCTGGAATAGGGGCAGAGGTCAGCCCCAGCATTTT. Looking up the rest from reference TRBV30 and TRBJ1-5 gives the full variable domain: SQTIHQWPATLVQPVGSPLSLECTVEGTSNPNLYWYRQAAGRGLQLLFYSVGIGQISSEVPQNLSASRPQDRQFILSSKKLLLSDSGFYLCAWNRGRGQPQHFGDGTRLSIL.

The genes are TRBV29-1 and TRBJ2-7, with 14 bases fitting TRBD2. The germline V gene encodes CDR1 SQVTM and CDR2 ANQGSEA. The CDR3 length is 15 residues. With 4 bases clipped from V and 7 bases from J, the junction kept 9 bases outside the gene matches. Written as DNA, the CDR3 is TGCAGCGTTGGGGGGGGACTAGCGGGAGATGATGAGCAGTACTTC. It specifies CSVGGGLAGDDEQYF.

The V and J genes are TRBV19 and TRBJ2-1, with TRBD2 matching 7 bases. The germline gives CDR1 LNHDA, CDR2 SQIVND (reference sequence). The CDR3 extends over 15 amino acids. J was trimmed by 3 bases and V by 6 bases; bases with no gene match: 8. CDR3 bases: TGTGCCAGTAGGAACTCGGGAGGCGGCTACAATGAGCAGTTCTTC. Its protein product is CASRNSGGGYNEQFF.

Only one count was recorded for this clone. This sequence joins TRBV6-5 and TRBJ2-1; 9 positions agree with TRBD2. The trim removed 6 bases at V and 1 base at J, leaving 1 base unmatched. The CDR3 runs to 14 residues. In germline, CDR1 is MNHEY, CDR2 SVGAGI. The CDR3: CASRREGSYNEQFF. The CDR3 bases are TGTGCCAGCAGGCGGGAGGGGTCCTACAATGAGCAGTTCTTC.

The rearrangement links TRBV4-2 to TRBJ2-4; 12 bases line up with TRBD2. This CDR3 has 20 amino acids. Trimming at V came to 3 bases and at J to 6 bases, leaving 18 bases not matched to a gene. The germline gives CDR1 LGHNA, CDR2 YNFKEQ. The CDR3 DNA sequence: TGTGCCAGCAGCCAGGCTGCGGGGCAGGGAACTAGCGGGAGGCCAAACATTCAGTACTTC. Translating gives CASSQAAGQGTSGRPNIQYF.

The chain employs TRBV5-1 and TRBJ2-3; D is uncertain. V was trimmed by 0 bases and J by 2 bases, leaving 10 bases between them. CDR3 length: 15 amino acids. Germline assignment: CDR1 SGHRS and CDR2 YFSETQ. In DNA form, the CDR3 reads TGCGCCAGCAGCTTGGGGCTAGTGTTCACAGATACGCAGTATTTT. Its translation is CASSLGLVFTDTQYF.

The rearrangement links TRBV28 to TRBJ1-5; weak D call: TRBD1 (5 bases). The CDR3 runs to 14 residues. Germline V gives CDR1 MDHEN, CDR2 SYDVKM. Trimming shortened V by 4 bases and J by 7 bases, and 14 bases separated the two germline ends. The CDR3: CASSWGVSGQPQHF. Written as DNA, the CDR3 is TGTGCCAGCAGTTGGGGGGTCTCGGGGCAGCCCCAGCATTTT.

This rearrangement joins TRBV23-1 to TRBJ1-1, with 9 bases matching TRBD1. TRBV23-1 is recorded as an ORF, its role being uncertain. The V gene end was trimmed by 9 bases and the J gene end by 0 bases; junction bases not matched to a gene: 11. This CDR3 has 16 residues. The CDR3 reads CARGQGGVLVNTEAFF. The DNA of the CDR3 is TGCGCCAGGGGACAGGGAGGAGTCCTCGTGAACACTGAAGCTTTCTTT.

This clone was observed once. A much bigger clone sits one base away, suggesting this may be a read error. The chain employs TRBV2 and TRBJ1-5; no clear D gene. Per the germline V gene, CDR1 is SNHLY and CDR2 is FYNNEI. The V gene lost 6 bases and the J gene lost 0 bases, with 12 bases spanning the gap. The CDR3 contains 15 residues. The CDR3 nucleotides read TGTGCCAGCAGCCCAGACACCTATAGCAATCAGCCCCAGCATTTT. This codes for CASSPDTYSNQPQHF.

The chain recombines TRBV3-1 (or the pseudogene TRBV3-2) with TRBJ2-1; 7 bases are a match to TRBD2. Trimming cost V 4 bases and J 0 bases; bases outside gene matches: 6. Looked up from germline, CDR1 is LGHDT and CDR2 is YNNKEL (reference sequence). The CDR3 extends over 16 amino acids. The CDR3 region is CASSPPGGSSYNEQFF. CDR3 bases: TGTGCCAGCAGCCCCCCTGGCGGGAGCTCCTACAATGAGCAGTTCTTC.

The chain links TRBV3-1 (or the pseudogene TRBV3-2) to TRBJ1-4, with D unresolved. This CDR3 has 16 amino acids. Trimming took off 0 bases at V and 4 bases at J, with 12 bases between the two ends. Germline V gene data show CDR1 as LGHDT and CDR2 as YNNKEL (reference sequence). The CDR3 coding sequence is TGTGCCAGCAGCCAAGATCGGGGAGTTCTTAATGAAAAACTGTTTTTT. Translated: CASSQDRGVLNEKLFF.

The chain couples TRBV7-8 to TRBJ2-2; the D is unclear. Trimming left V 5 bases short and J 1 base short, with 8 bases between. The CDR3 extends over 14 amino acids. In germline, CDR1 is SGHVS, CDR2 FQNEAQ. CDR3 amino acids: CASSPLRNTGELFF. CDR3 nucleotides: TGTGCCAGCAGCCCACTGAGGAACACCGGGGAGCTGTTTTTT.

The chain carries TRBV4-1 and TRBJ2-2; 7 positions agree with TRBD2. Germline CDR1 and CDR2: MGHRA and YSYEKL. The ends lost 3 bases at V and 0 bases at J; junction bases unmatched: 7. The CDR3 consists of 17 residues. The CDR3 nucleotides are TGCGCCAGCAGCCAGGCCAGCGGGACTTCGAACACCGGGGAGCTGTTTTTT. It is translated as CASSQASGTSNTGELFF.